These 2 T cell receptor beta chains were sequenced from one sample in a study of blood T cell repertoires in COVID-19. Profiling relied on immunoSEQ multiplex PCR, and the TCRdb table lists in-frame clones only, not all of them. Found here are fewer than 50,000 clones, approximately 90% of them singletons; the top ten hold approximately 4.5%. The sample taken for sequencing was peripheral blood. The receptors here all came from a man aged 60 to 75 with COVID-19, enrolled during active disease.

This sequence joins TRBV28 and TRBJ1-6, with 8 bases fitting TRBD1. The ends lost 7 bases at V and 10 bases at J; junction bases unmatched: 6. The CDR3 runs to 13 residues. Per germline, CDR1 MDHEN and CDR2 SYDVKM. In nucleotides, the CDR3 is TGTGCCAGCACCAGGACAGGGCAATCACCCCTCCACTTT. Its translation is CASTRTGQSPLHF. The full variable domain, its missing parts supplied by reference TRBV28 and TRBJ1-6, is DVKVTQSSRYLVKRTGEKVFLECVQDMDHENMFWYRQDPGLGLRLIYFSYDVKMKEKGDIPEGYSVSREKKERFSLILESASTNQTSMYLCASTRTGQSPLHFGNGTRLTVT.

The sample holds one count of this clone. The chain joins TRBV2 to TRBJ2-3, with D possibly being TRBD2 (6 bases). Trimming removed 3 bases at V and 3 bases at J, with 25 bases between. The germline CDR1 and CDR2 sequences are SNHLY and FYNNEI. The CDR3 is 19 amino acids. The CDR3 spells CASSEASRGTLRWTDTQYF. DNA of the CDR3: TGTGCCAGCAGTGAGGCTAGCCGGGGGACCCTGAGGTGGACAGATACGCAGTATTTT. Supplemented by reference TRBV2 and TRBJ2-3, the full variable domain reads EPEVTQTPSHQVTQMGQEVILRCVPISNHLYFYWYRQILGQKVEFLVSFYNNEISEKSEIFDDQFSVERPDGSNFTLKIRSTKLEDSAMYFCASSEASRGTLRWTDTQYFGPGTRLTVL.